The clone carrying this T cell receptor beta chain was seen repeatedly, ten times or more. TCR beta CDR3 regions were amplified from RNA transcripts. Using the HTBI primer set, a first-round RT-PCR was run on the TCR CDR3. MiXCR was run by TCRdb on the multiplex PCR reads, yielding one entry per CDR3 protein. Of about 320,000 distinct CDR3 sequences in the sample, 15% to 20% were seen once. The sample is drawn from a study of T cells in Graves' hyperthyroidism and ophthalmopathy. The CDR3 totals 13 residues. CDR1 and CDR2 from the germline V gene are SGHAT and FQNNGV. V gave up 6 bases and J gave up 4 bases, with 12 bases separating them.

Sequenced: blood. The receptor was isolated from a man younger than 45 with Graves' hyperthyroidism. J is TRBJ2-5 and V is TRBV11-2; D is possibly TRBD2 (6 bases). Written as DNA, the CDR3 is TGTGCCAGCAGTCCCGGGAGCCTAGAGACCCAGTACTTC. Translated, it gives CASSPGSLETQYF.